This TCR beta chain emerged from a study of blood T cell repertoires in COVID-19. Study background: Acute-phase and convalescent COVID-19 samples originated in the United States, Italy and Spain. PBMCs, B-cell-depleted T cells, or T cells were the source of the cDNA or gDNA that made up the material.

The germline V and J ends were trimmed by 0 bases and 7 bases, with 13 bases remaining between them. From germline, CDR1 is MDHEN and CDR2 SYDVKM. This CDR3 has 14 residues. Assay used: immunoSEQ multiplex PCR; TCRdb lists only in-frame clones, some missing. Among 200,000 to 250,000 clones, about 85% were seen once, and the ten largest hold around 0.97%. The rearrangement joins TRBV28 to TRBJ2-7; D not resolved. Input material: peripheral blood. This receptor was obtained from a man aged 40-50 years with acute or convalescent COVID-19. For the CDR3, the DNA is TGTGCCAGCAGTTTATGGGCAGGTCGTCGGGAGCAGTACTTC. Protein sequence: CASSLWAGRREQYF.